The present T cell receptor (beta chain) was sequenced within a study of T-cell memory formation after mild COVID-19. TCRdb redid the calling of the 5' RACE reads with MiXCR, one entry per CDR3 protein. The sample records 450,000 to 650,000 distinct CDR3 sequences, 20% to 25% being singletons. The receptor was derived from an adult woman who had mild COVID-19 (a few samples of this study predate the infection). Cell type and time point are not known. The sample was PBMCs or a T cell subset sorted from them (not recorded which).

CDR3 sequence reads: CATSRAPRGGSDTQYF. CDR3 sequence (DNA): TGTGCCACCAGCAGAGCGCCTCGGGGGGGGTCAGATACGCAGTATTTT. This rearrangement joins TRBV15 to TRBJ2-3; 8 nucleotides line up with TRBD2. CDR1 is LNHNV, CDR2 YYDKDF, per germline (reference sequence). CDR3 size: 16 residues. The ends lost 1 base at V and 4 bases at J; junction bases unmatched: 7.